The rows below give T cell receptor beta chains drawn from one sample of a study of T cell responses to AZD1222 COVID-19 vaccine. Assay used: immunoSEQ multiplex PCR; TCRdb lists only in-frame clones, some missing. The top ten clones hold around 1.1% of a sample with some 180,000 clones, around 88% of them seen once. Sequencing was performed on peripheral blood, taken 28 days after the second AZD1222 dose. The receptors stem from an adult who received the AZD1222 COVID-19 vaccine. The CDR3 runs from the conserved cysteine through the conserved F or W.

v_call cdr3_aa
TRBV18 CASLPNRYMNTEAFF
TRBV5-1 CASSLQGAGGYTF
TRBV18 CASSPRGRSSYNEQFF
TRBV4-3 CASSQAWDNSNYGYTF
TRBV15 CATKARGPNTEAFF
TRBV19 CASSIGRNSNQPQHF
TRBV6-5 CASSLARSYGYTF
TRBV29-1 CSVAQGVSSPGELFF
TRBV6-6 CASSYTKEPQETQYF
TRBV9 CASSSGLNTGELFF
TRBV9 CASSDRGDRETQYF
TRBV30 CAWSNLGRMYIYGYTF
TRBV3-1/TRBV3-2 CASTMGTGYSPLHF
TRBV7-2 CASSLSDLNTDTQYF
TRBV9 CASSPRQGPSTDTQYF
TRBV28 CASSDRGSSTEAFF
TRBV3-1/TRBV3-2 CASSHGQGVGQPQHF
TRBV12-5 CASGSLWGGGQFF
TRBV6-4 CASTPDSRGTEAFF
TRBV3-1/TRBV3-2 CASSSTGPQETQYF
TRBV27 CASSISGTGPGNTEAFF
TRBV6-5 CASRAGGVGTQYF